The 31 T cell receptor beta chains below come from one sample, sequenced in a study of radiotherapy plus CTLA-4 blockade in lung cancer. Sequenced by immunoSEQ multiplex PCR; TCRdb stores in-frame clones only, minus some. The sample holds tens of thousands of clones, around 85% seen once. The starting material was peripheral blood, obtained from a patient treated with radiotherapy plus ipilimumab. The receptors originated from a human donor with non-small cell lung cancer who had stable disease on radiotherapy plus ipilimumab.

V gene TRBV12-5 combines with J gene TRBJ2-7, with D tentatively TRBD1 (6 bases). With 2 bases removed from V and 2 bases from J, the gap between germline ends came to 13 bases. CDR3 length: 15 amino acids. Germline V gives CDR1 LGHNT, CDR2 FRNRAP. This chain's CDR3 is CASGLRTAFPYEQYF. The CDR3 nucleotides read TGTGCTAGTGGTTTGCGGACAGCTTTCCCCTACGAGCAGTACTTC.

The chain links TRBV14 to TRBJ1-1, with D possibly being TRBD1 (5 bases). Germline lookup yields CDR1 SGHDN and CDR2 FVKESK. This CDR3 is built from 14 residues. V gave up 1 base and J gave up 0 bases, with 6 bases separating them. The chain's CDR3 is CASSQGQLNTEAFF. The CDR3, as DNA: TGTGCCAGCAGCCAAGGACAGCTGAACACTGAAGCTTTCTTT.

The chain is built from TRBV18 and TRBJ1-1; tentatively, D is TRBD1 (6 bases). Between the trimmed V and J ends, which lost 2 bases and 6 bases, there was a span of 13 bases. Germline-derived CDR1 and CDR2 are KGHSH and LQKENI. The CDR3 loop spans 14 amino acids. CDR3 protein: CASSPDQGIAEAFF. In DNA form, the CDR3 reads TGTGCCAGCTCACCAGATCAGGGGATCGCTGAAGCTTTCTTT.

The genes are TRBV18 and TRBJ2-1; 11 positions agree with TRBD1. The CDR3 is 16 residues long. Losses at the gene ends were 2 bases for V and 8 bases for J; bases not matched to a gene: 8. Germline V gives CDR1 KGHSH, CDR2 LQKENI. CDR3 sequence (DNA): TGTGCCAGCTCACCAGTAGGACAGGGGGCAGGGGATGAGCAGTTCTTC. It codes for CASSPVGQGAGDEQFF.

The CDR3 DNA follows: TGTGCCAGCAGCGCCGGGACAGGGTACCAAGAGACCCAGTACTTC. Its protein product is CASSAGTGYQETQYF. The rearrangement joins TRBV7-7 to TRBJ2-5; 9 bases are shared with TRBD1. This CDR3 comprises 15 residues. V trimming: 5 bases; J trimming: 0 bases; junction bases outside the gene matches: 4. The germline V gene encodes CDR1 SSHAT and CDR2 FNYEAQ (reference sequence).

The chain combines TRBV5-6 with TRBJ2-5; D is ambiguous. Trimming stripped 4 bases from V and 4 bases from J, with 5 bases between. Germline CDR1 SGHDT, CDR2 YYEEEE. The CDR3 has 11 residues. The CDR3 DNA reads as TGTGCCAGCAGCCGGATAGAGACCCAGTACTTC. This sequence encodes CASSRIETQYF. The variable domain in full, completed from reference TRBV5-6 and TRBJ2-5, reads DAGVTQSPTHLIKTRGQQVTLRCSPKSGHDTVSWYQQALGQGPQFIFQYYEEEERQRGNFPDRFSGHQFPNYSSELNVNALLLGDSALYLCASSRIETQYFGPGTRLLVL.

In this sample, this clone turned up a few times. The V and J genes are TRBV18 and TRBJ1-1; TRBD1 agrees at 7 bases. Germline values: CDR1 KGHSH, CDR2 LQKENI. Trimming removed 4 bases from V and 3 bases from J; junction bases left unmatched: 8. This CDR3 has 15 amino acids. CDR3 region: CASSRQGSKDTEAFF. As DNA, the CDR3 is TGTGCCAGCTCACGACAGGGTAGTAAGGACACTGAAGCTTTCTTT.

Here the CDR3 DNA reads TGTGCCAGCAGCCGCCGGGACAGGGTTTCACCCCTCCACTTT. Its protein product is CASSRRDRVSPLHF. V and J are TRBV7-9 and TRBJ1-6, with 9 positions matching TRBD1. With 5 bases clipped from V and 9 bases from J, the junction kept 5 bases outside the gene matches. The germline CDR1 and CDR2 sequences are SEHNR and FQNEAQ (reference sequence). The CDR3 is 14 amino acids.

The table lists this clone with a few counts. V and J are TRBV6-5 and TRBJ2-5; 7 bases fit TRBD1. V lost 6 bases and J lost 1; bases outside the gene matches: 5. The length of the CDR3 is 14 residues. Looked up from germline, CDR1 is MNHEY and CDR2 is SVGAGI. This CDR3 reads CASSRQGPQETQYF. CDR3 in DNA: TGTGCCAGCAGCCGACAGGGACCCCAAGAGACCCAGTACTTC.

V usage is TRBV2 and J usage is TRBJ1-3; D remains ambiguous. V was shortened by 5 bases and J by 3 bases, with 11 bases between the two germline ends. Germline V gene lookup returns CDR1 SNHLY and CDR2 FYNNEI. This CDR3 is built from 14 residues. The CDR3 sequence: CASSPTEYGNTIYF. CDR3 DNA sequence: TGTGCCAGCAGTCCCACGGAATATGGAAACACCATATATTTT.

V gene TRBV13 combines with J gene TRBJ2-7; D is undetermined. The length of the CDR3 is 13 residues. Trimming stripped 5 bases from V and 7 bases from J, with 15 bases between. Germline V gene data show CDR1 as PRHDT and CDR2 as FYEKMQ (reference sequence). Written as DNA, the CDR3 is TGTGCCAGCAGCCCACCCCGCGGCCGGGAGCAGTACTTC. It translates to CASSPPRGREQYF.

CDR3: CASSLVGTGSLSGELFF. The CDR3 DNA is TGTGCCAGCAGCTTAGTCGGGACAGGGTCTCTTTCCGGGGAGCTGTTTTTT. The rearrangement joins TRBV11-2 to TRBJ2-2, with TRBD1 matching 9 bases. The CDR3 contains 17 residues. Germline trimming cut 1 base from V and 6 bases from J; bases unmatched to any gene: 9. In germline, CDR1 is SGHAT, CDR2 FQNNGV.

The gene calls are TRBV28 and TRBJ1-2; D is ambiguous. The CDR3 runs 14 residues. Trimming left V 8 bases short and J 8 bases short, with 21 bases between. Germline CDR1 is MDHEN and CDR2 is SYDVKM. As DNA, the CDR3 is TGTGCCAGCGATCGAAGGACGGCCGCTCCCGGCTACACCTTC. Translating gives CASDRRTAAPGYTF.

The chain carries TRBV5-4 and TRBJ2-7, with 10 bases matching TRBD2. The CDR3 runs to 15 residues. The germline V gene encodes CDR1 SGHNT and CDR2 YYREEE (reference sequence). Losses at the gene ends were 2 bases for V and 2 bases for J; bases not matched to a gene: 4. In DNA, the CDR3 is TGTGCCAGCAGCTTAAGCGGGGGGGGTACCTACGAGCAGTACTTC. As protein: CASSLSGGGTYEQYF.

J is TRBJ1-2 and V is TRBV30; a weak D match, TRBD1 (5 bases). The V end lost 5 bases, the J end lost 3 bases, and 10 bases lay between the germline ends. The germline CDR1 and CDR2 sequences are GTSNPN and SVGIG (reference sequence). The CDR3 covers 12 residues. The CDR3 coding sequence is TGTGCCTGGTGGGACCTTCACTATGGCTACACCTTC. The encoded protein is CAWWDLHYGYTF.

The gene calls are TRBV5-1 and TRBJ1-1, with a possible D match to TRBD1 (5 bases). CDR3 length: 12 amino acids. CDR1 is SGHRS, CDR2 YFSETQ, per germline. Trimming pared 3 bases from V and 5 bases from J, leaving 8 bases between. DNA for the CDR3: TGCGCCAGCAGCTCGGGGGTGACTGAAGCTTTCTTT. Translated, it gives CASSSGVTEAFF. The full variable domain, completed using reference TRBV5-1 and TRBJ1-1, is KAGVTQTPRYLIKTRGQQVTLSCSPISGHRSVSWYQQTPGQGLQFLFEYFSETQRNKGNFPGRFSGRQFSNSRSEMNVSTLELGDSALYLCASSSGVTEAFFGQGTRLTVV.

The J gene is TRBJ1-5, the V gene TRBV7-2; maybe TRBD1 (6 bases). This CDR3 has 16 residues. Germline CDR1 reads SGHTA; CDR2 reads FQGNSA. The V and J ends lost 1 base and 7 bases respectively, with 17 bases between them. The CDR3 nucleotides are TGTGCCAGCAGCTTAGAGCTCTGGGACAACAAACAGCCCCAGCATTTT. It codes for CASSLELWDNKQPQHF.

The chain employs TRBV25-1 and TRBJ1-1; perhaps TRBD1 as D (5 bases). CDR1 and CDR2 (germline): MGHDK, SYGVNS. The germline V and J ends were trimmed by 6 bases and 3 bases, with 11 bases remaining between them. This CDR3 region has 13 residues. The CDR3 reads CASRAGQYTEAFF. CDR3 in DNA: TGTGCCAGCAGGGCAGGGCAATACACTGAAGCTTTCTTT.

This chain joins TRBV19 and TRBJ1-1; D unresolved. Trimming pared 1 base from V and 4 bases from J, leaving 19 bases between. CDR1 is LNHDA, CDR2 SQIVND, per germline (reference sequence). The length of the CDR3 is 17 residues. CDR3 in DNA: TGTGCCAGTAGTATAGGGAGTGGGAACACCCGGCCCACTGAAGCTTTCTTT. Its translation is CASSIGSGNTRPTEAFF.

Written as DNA, the CDR3 is TGTGCCAGCAGCTTCACCCGGGACAGGGGCTACAATGAGCAGTTCTTC. This sequence encodes CASSFTRDRGYNEQFF. This chain connects TRBV5-6 to TRBJ2-1; 10 bases agree with TRBD1. Germline V gene sequence: CDR1 SGHDT, CDR2 YYEEEE. Trimming removed 2 bases from V and 3 bases from J; junction bases left unmatched: 5. The CDR3 loop spans 16 amino acids.

This clone was observed a handful of times. CDR3: CASTKAGLAEETQYF. CDR3 in DNA: TGTGCCAGCACCAAGGCGGGACTAGCGGAAGAGACCCAGTACTTC. The rearrangement links TRBV7-8 to TRBJ2-5; TRBD2 matches at 11 bases. V was clipped by 7 bases and J by 3 bases; unmatched bases: 7. Germline V gene lookup returns CDR1 SGHVS and CDR2 FQNEAQ. This CDR3 is 15 amino acids long. The complete variable domain, with remaining parts taken from reference TRBV7-8 and TRBJ2-5, reads GAGVSQSPRYKVAKRGQDVALRCDPISGHVSLFWYQQALGQGPEFLTYFQNEAQLDKSGLPSDRFFAERPEGSVSTLKIQRTQQEDSAVYLCASTKAGLAEETQYFGPGTRLLVL.

The chain is built from TRBV11-2 and TRBJ2-2; 7 bases are a match to TRBD1. CDR1 and CDR2 from the germline V gene are SGHAT and FQNNGV. The CDR3 is 14 residues long. J gave up 8 bases and V 2 bases, and 5 bases lay outside the gene matches. The CDR3 nucleotides are TGTGCCAGCAGCTTATGGCAGGGGGTAGGGGAGCTGTTTTTT. It yields the protein CASSLWQGVGELFF.

V is TRBV7-2 and J is TRBJ2-1, with D possibly being TRBD2 (7 bases). V was cut by 5 bases and J by 6 bases, with 14 bases left in between. Germline V gene lookup returns CDR1 SGHTA and CDR2 FQGNSA. There are 14 residues in the CDR3. The DNA of the CDR3 is TGTGCCAGCAGCCACAGGGAGGGCTCCAATGAGCAGTTCTTC. Its translation: CASSHREGSNEQFF.

The chain joins TRBV5-1 to TRBJ2-7; TRBD1 matches at 10 bases. The junction had 7 bases not matched to a gene; V was cut back by 5 bases and J by 5 bases. Germline CDR1 SGHRS, CDR2 YFSETQ. The length of the CDR3 is 14 residues. The CDR3 loop reads CASRDGTGVDEQYF. CDR3 sequence (DNA): TGCGCCAGCAGAGATGGGACAGGGGTCGACGAGCAGTACTTC.

Here the CDR3 reads CASSYGSGGYTF. For the CDR3, the DNA is TGTGCCAGCAGTTATGGTTCGGGAGGCTACACCTTC. The chain has TRBV6-5 and TRBJ1-2; the D is unclear. The ends were cut back, 3 bases at V and 8 bases at J, with 10 bases in the middle. CDR3 size: 12 residues. CDR1 and CDR2 from the germline V gene are MNHEY and SVGAGI.

The rearrangement joins TRBV4-1 to TRBJ2-1; 8 positions agree with TRBD1. The V gene's germline CDR1 is MGHRA and CDR2 YSYEKL. Germline trimming cut 0 bases from V and 3 bases from J; bases unmatched to any gene: 1. The CDR3 covers 15 residues. In DNA, the CDR3 is TGCGCCAGCAGCCAAGACGGACAGGGCTACAATGAGCAGTTCTTC. It encodes CASSQDGQGYNEQFF.

CDR3 DNA sequence: TGCGCCAGCAGCTTCCTGGGCGGGACGGAGAACACCGGGGAGCTGTTTTTT. Its translation: CASSFLGGTENTGELFF. V gene TRBV5-1 combines with J gene TRBJ2-2; maybe TRBD2 (6 bases). The CDR3 spans 17 residues. Trimming cost V 2 bases and J 1 base, with 15 bases left between them. Germline V CDR1 and CDR2: SGHRS, YFSETQ.

The CDR3 protein is CASSLAASSTDTQYF. The CDR3 DNA follows: TGTGCCAGCTCATTAGCGGCTTCTAGCACAGATACGCAGTATTTT. The V and J genes are TRBV18 and TRBJ2-3; D perhaps matches TRBD2 (6 bases). The CDR3 length is 15 residues. The V end lost 5 bases, the J end lost 0 bases, and 12 bases lay between the germline ends. In germline, CDR1 is KGHSH, CDR2 LQKENI. The complete variable domain, with remaining parts taken from reference TRBV18 and TRBJ2-3, reads NAGVMQNPRHLVRRRGQEARLRCSPMKGHSHVYWYRQLPEEGLKFMVYLQKENIIDESGMPKERFSAEFPKEGPSILRIQQVVRGDSAAYFCASSLAASSTDTQYFGPGTRLTVL.

The CDR3 loop is CASSLNEKLFF. In DNA, the CDR3 is TGTGCCAGCAGCTTGAATGAAAAACTGTTTTTT. The genes are TRBV5-6 and TRBJ1-4; D uncertain. Germline V gene sequence: CDR1 SGHDT, CDR2 YYEEEE. The length of the CDR3 is 11 residues. The V end lost 1 base, the J end lost 5 bases, and 0 bases lay between the germline ends.

The rearrangement links TRBV6-6 to TRBJ1-1; possible D gene TRBD1, 5 bases. Germline loops: CDR1 MNHNY, CDR2 SVGAGI (reference sequence). The CDR3 contains 14 residues. The V and J ends lost 6 bases and 0 bases respectively, with 11 bases between them. The CDR3 region is CASSGGSVNTEAFF. In DNA form, the CDR3 reads TGTGCCAGCAGCGGGGGATCAGTGAACACTGAAGCTTTCTTT.

V usage is TRBV5-1 and J usage is TRBJ1-5; 7 nucleotides line up with TRBD1. With 4 bases clipped from V and 5 bases from J, the junction kept 15 bases outside the gene matches. The CDR3 length is 17 residues. Germline V gives CDR1 SGHRS, CDR2 YFSETQ. The CDR3 DNA follows: TGCGCCAGCAGCCCCGGGACAGCCACCTCTATTGATCAGCCCCAGCATTTT. It codes for CASSPGTATSIDQPQHF.